One T cell receptor (beta chain) is described in this entry. The antigen remains unidentified. This CDR3 spans 13 amino acids. The trim removed 1 base at V and 15 bases at J, leaving 4 bases unmatched. These data belong to a study of T-cell reconstitution after alpha-beta-depleted transplantation in children. Unique molecular identifiers were used in preparing the TCRbeta library. One entry per CDR3 protein, called by TCRdb with MiXCR from the PCR reads. The data contain some 80,000 distinct CDR3 sequences, around a sixth of them singletons. Overall study results and limits: Some patients owed their high day-60 TCRbeta diversity to surviving recipient T cells and thymic progenitors. Diversity and T-cell counts at one year after transplant derived mostly from new T cells. As was reported, about two months after transplant, alpha-beta T cells came from several hundred expanded graft clones.

This receptor was obtained from a male patient under 10 years old who had a stem cell transplant for acute lymphoblastic leukemia, so the T cells may come from the graft donor. The rearrangement links TRBV12-3 or TRBV12-4 to TRBJ2-1; 12 bases agree with TRBD2. The sample was PBMCs, mostly from graft donor cells, taken 360 days after TCRalphabeta/CD19-depleted stem cell transplant. The CDR3 DNA follows: TGTGCCAGCAGTTTAGGTCAGGGACTAGCGGGGTTCTTC. Residues: CASSLGQGLAGFF.